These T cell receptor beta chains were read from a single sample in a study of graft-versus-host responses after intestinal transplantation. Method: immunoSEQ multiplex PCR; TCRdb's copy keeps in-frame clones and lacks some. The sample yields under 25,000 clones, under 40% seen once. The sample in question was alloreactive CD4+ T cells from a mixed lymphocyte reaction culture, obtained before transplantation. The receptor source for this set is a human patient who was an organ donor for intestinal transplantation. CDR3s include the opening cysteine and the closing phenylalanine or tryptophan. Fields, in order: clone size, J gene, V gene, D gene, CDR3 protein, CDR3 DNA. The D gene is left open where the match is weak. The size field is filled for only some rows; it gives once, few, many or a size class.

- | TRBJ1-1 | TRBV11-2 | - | CASSTGFTEAFF | TGTGCCAGCAGTACAGGGTTCACTGAAGCTTTCTTT
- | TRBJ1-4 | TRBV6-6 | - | CASSYSGVGKLFF | TGTGCCAGCAGTTACTCGGGGGTTGGAAAACTGTTTTTT
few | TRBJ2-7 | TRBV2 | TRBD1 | CASRSPGTAAYEQYF | TGTGCCAGCAGGTCACCCGGGACAGCTGCCTACGAGCAGTACTTC
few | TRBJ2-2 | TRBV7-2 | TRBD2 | CASRVAGLTGELFF | TGTGCCAGCAGAGTAGCGGGGCTCACCGGGGAGCTGTTTTTT
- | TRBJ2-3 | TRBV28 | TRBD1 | CASTPNDRGWDTQYF | TGTGCCAGCACGCCGAATGACAGGGGTTGGGATACGCAGTATTTT
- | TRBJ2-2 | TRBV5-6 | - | CASSSSGSTGELFF | TGTGCCAGCAGCTCGAGTGGAAGCACCGGGGAGCTGTTTTTT
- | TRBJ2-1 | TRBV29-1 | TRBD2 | CSAYPRGRGSYNEQFF | TGCAGCGCCTACCCCCGGGGTCGCGGGAGCTACAATGAGCAGTTCTTC
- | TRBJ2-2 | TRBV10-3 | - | CAISWTAWDTGELFF | TGTGCCATCAGTTGGACAGCCTGGGACACCGGGGAGCTGTTTTTT
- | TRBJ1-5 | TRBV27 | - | CASREYSNQPQHF | TGTGCCAGCAGGGAATATAGCAATCAGCCCCAGCATTTT
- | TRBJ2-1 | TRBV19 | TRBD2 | CASSKLAGGINEQFF | TGTGCCAGTAGTAAACTAGCGGGAGGAATAAATGAGCAGTTCTTC
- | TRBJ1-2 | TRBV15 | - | CATSPMDINYGYTF | TGTGCCACCAGCCCCATGGACATAAACTATGGCTACACCTTC
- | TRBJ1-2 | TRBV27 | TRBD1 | CASTTGGRGYTF | TGTGCCAGCACGACAGGGGGGCGAGGCTACACCTTC
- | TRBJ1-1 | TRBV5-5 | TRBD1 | CASSLNPGQGVSAFF | TGTGCCAGCAGCTTGAACCCGGGACAGGGTGTTTCCGCTTTCTTT
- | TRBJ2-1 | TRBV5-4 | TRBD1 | CASSSPGQGARHEQFF | TGTGCCAGCAGCTCGCCAGGACAGGGGGCCCGCCATGAGCAGTTCTTC
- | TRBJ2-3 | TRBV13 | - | CASSLPSADTQYF | TGTGCCAGCAGCTTACCGTCGGCAGATACGCAGTATTTT
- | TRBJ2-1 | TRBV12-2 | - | CASRLELANEQFF | TGTGCAAGTCGCTTAGAACTAGCCAATGAGCAGTTCTTC
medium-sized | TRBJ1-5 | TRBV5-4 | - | CASSYGRDQPQHF | TGTGCCAGCAGCTATGGCCGGGATCAGCCCCAGCATTTT
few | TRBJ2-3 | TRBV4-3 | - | CASSRNRERDTQYF | TGCGCCAGCAGCCGAAACAGGGAAAGAGATACGCAGTATTTT
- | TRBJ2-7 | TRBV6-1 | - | CASTRYTGEFYEQYF | TGTGCCAGCACACGTTACACGGGAGAGTTTTACGAGCAGTACTTC
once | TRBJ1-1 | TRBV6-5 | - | CASSNIGGAGEAFF | TGTGCCAGCAGCAACATCGGGGGCGCCGGAGAGGCTTTCTTT
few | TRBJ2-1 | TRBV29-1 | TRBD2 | CSGRRGLATYNEQFF | TGCAGCGGCCGGCGAGGACTAGCGACTTACAATGAGCAGTTCTTC
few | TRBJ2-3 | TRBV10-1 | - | CASSESRPGSTDTQYF | TGCGCCAGCAGTGAGTCGCGGCCGGGAAGCACAGATACGCAGTATTTT
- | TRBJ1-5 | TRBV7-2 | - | CASSLVTAQPQHF | TGTGCCAGCAGCTTAGTAACGGCCCAGCCCCAGCATTTT
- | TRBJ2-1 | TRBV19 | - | CASSIAGAAYNEQFF | TGTGCCAGTAGTATAGCAGGGGCCGCCTACAATGAGCAGTTCTTC
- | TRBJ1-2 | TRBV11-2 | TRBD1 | CASSLEPDRGQWYGYTF | TGTGCCAGCAGCTTAGAACCGGACAGGGGGCAGTGGTATGGCTACACCTTC
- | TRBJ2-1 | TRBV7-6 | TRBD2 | CASSQWTSPNEQFF | TGTGCCAGCAGCCAATGGACTAGCCCCAATGAGCAGTTCTTC
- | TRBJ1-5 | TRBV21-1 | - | CASSSRVPRGQPQHF | TGTGCCAGCAGCTCCCGGGTCCCCCGGGGACAGCCCCAGCATTTT
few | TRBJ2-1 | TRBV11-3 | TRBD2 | CASSWGLAGYNEQFF | TGTGCCAGCAGCTGGGGACTAGCGGGTTACAATGAGCAGTTCTTC
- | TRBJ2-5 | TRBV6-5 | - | CASSPSWGPETQYF | TGTGCCAGCAGTCCTAGCTGGGGGCCAGAGACCCAGTACTTC
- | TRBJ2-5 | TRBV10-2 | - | CASSDFQKETQYF | TGCGCCAGCAGTGACTTCCAGAAAGAGACCCAGTACTTC
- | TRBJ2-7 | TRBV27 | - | CASNPPGTPPYEQYF | TGTGCCAGCAACCCCCCCGGGACACCTCCCTACGAGCAGTACTTC
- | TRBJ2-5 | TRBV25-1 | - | CASSRQVEETQYF | TGTGCCAGCAGCCGACAGGTTGAAGAGACCCAGTACTTC
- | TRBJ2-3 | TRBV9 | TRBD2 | CASSVAGRDYTQYF | TGTGCCAGCAGCGTAGCTGGGAGGGATTATACGCAGTATTTT
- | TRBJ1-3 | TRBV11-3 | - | CASSFIGGTIYF | TGTGCCAGCAGCTTTATCGGCGGCACCATATATTTT
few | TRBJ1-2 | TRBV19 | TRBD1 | CASSERQGGGYTF | TGTGCCAGTAGTGAGAGACAGGGGGGCGGCTACACCTTC
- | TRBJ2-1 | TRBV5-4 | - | CASSFRFGGSLDEQFF | TGTGCCAGCAGCTTCAGGTTCGGAGGGTCTCTCGATGAGCAGTTCTTC
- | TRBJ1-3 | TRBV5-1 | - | CASSLALGPSGNTIYF | TGCGCCAGCAGCTTGGCCCTGGGTCCCTCTGGAAACACCATATATTTT
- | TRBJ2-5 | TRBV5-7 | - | CASSPTGTGETQYF | TGTGCCAGCAGCCCAACGGGCACCGGAGAGACCCAGTACTTC
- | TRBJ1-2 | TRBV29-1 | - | CSVDGSGQGYGYTF | TGCAGCGTTGATGGGTCTGGGCAGGGCTATGGCTACACCTTC
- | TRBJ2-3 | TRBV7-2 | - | CASSFSSDTQYF | TGTGCCAGCAGCTTTTCCTCAGATACGCAGTATTTT
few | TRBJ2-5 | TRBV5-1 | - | CASSSGAGVGETQYF | TGCGCCAGCAGCTCGGGTGCAGGGGTGGGGGAGACCCAGTACTTC
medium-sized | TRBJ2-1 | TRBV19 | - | CASSIVFTGFQNEQFF | TGTGCCAGTAGTATAGTTTTCACAGGGTTTCAGAATGAGCAGTTCTTC
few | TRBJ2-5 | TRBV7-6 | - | CASSLDLAGTQYF | TGTGCTAGCAGCTTAGATCTGGCAGGGACCCAGTACTTC
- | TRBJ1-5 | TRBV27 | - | CASSYLTAGRGQPQHF | TGTGCCAGCAGTTACTTGACGGCAGGGAGGGGTCAGCCCCAGCATTTT
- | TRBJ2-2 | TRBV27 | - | CASSVQGAGELFF | TGTGCCAGCAGCGTCCAGGGCGCCGGGGAGCTGTTTTTT
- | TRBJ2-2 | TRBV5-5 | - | CASSLKGFAGELFF | TGTGCCAGCAGCTTGAAAGGGTTCGCCGGGGAGCTGTTTTTT
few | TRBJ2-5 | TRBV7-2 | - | CASSLVVPETQYF | TGTGCCAGCAGCTTAGTAGTTCCGGAGACCCAGTACTTC
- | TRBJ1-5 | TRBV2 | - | CASALQGLQPQHF | TGTGCCAGCGCCCTACAGGGTCTTCAGCCCCAGCATTTT
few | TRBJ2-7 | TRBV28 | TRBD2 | CASPWGGGTSGRAELGNEQYF | TGTGCCAGCCCCTGGGGAGGGGGCACAAGCGGGAGGGCGGAACTGGGGAACGAGCAGTACTTC
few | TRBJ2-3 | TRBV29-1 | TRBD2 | CSVEGLAGPTDTQYF | TGCAGCGTTGAAGGACTAGCGGGACCGACAGATACGCAGTATTTT
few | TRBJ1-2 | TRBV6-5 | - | CASSRTGPAYGYTF | TGTGCCAGCAGTCGGACCGGGCCAGCTTATGGCTACACCTTC
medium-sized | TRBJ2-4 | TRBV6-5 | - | CASLDLAKNIQYF | TGTGCCAGCCTGGACTTAGCCAAAAACATTCAGTACTTC
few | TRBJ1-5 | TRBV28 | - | CASSYSNQPQHF | TGTGCCAGCAGTTATAGCAATCAGCCCCAGCATTTT
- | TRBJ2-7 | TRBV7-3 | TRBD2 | CASSLGLAGLFYEQYF | TGTGCCAGCAGCTTAGGACTAGCGGGGCTCTTCTACGAGCAGTACTTC
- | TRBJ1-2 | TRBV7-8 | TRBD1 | CASSTRRGLVDYGYTF | TGTGCCAGCAGTACAAGGAGGGGGCTCGTTGACTATGGCTACACCTTC